Below are 18 T cell receptor beta chains sequenced from a single sample in a study of immune evolution from preneoplasia to lung adenocarcinoma (dated by TCRdb to the early 2020s). Library preparation used the immunoSEQ multiplex PCR assay. Sourced from immuneACCESS, this table was stored by TCRdb with only in-frame sequences that have V and J called. A share of the clones is absent; for the studies checked, an unresolved V gene accounts for under half, and the remainder has no known explanation. The sample records more than 10,000 clones, around three quarters of which are singletons. The top ten constitute around 31% of the sample. Sequenced material: FFPE normal lung tissue adjacent to the tumor. All receptors derive from a person between 55 and 69 years old with lung adenocarcinoma. Some clones in this sample may be carry-over from other donors' samples.

This clone was recorded only once. V gene TRBV30 combines with J gene TRBJ1-2; TRBD1 aligns across 8 bases. Germline CDR1 is GTSNPN and CDR2 is SVGIG (reference sequence). This CDR3 has 17 residues. J lost 4 bases, V lost 2 bases, and 15 bases had no gene match. DNA of the CDR3: TGTGCCTGGAGTCGGCTAACCTCAGGGGGCAGTGGCTATGGCTACACCTTC. This gives the protein CAWSRLTSGGSGYGYTF.

In its sample, this clone ranks as large. This chain joins TRBV19 and TRBJ2-7; TRBD2 matches 9 bases. The CDR3 is made up of 14 amino acids. J gave up 3 bases and V 9 bases, and 9 bases lay outside the gene matches. Germline V gene data show CDR1 as LNHDA and CDR2 as SQIVND (reference sequence). Here the CDR3 reads CASSHETSGYEQYF. The CDR3 coding sequence is TGTGCCAGCAGTCACGAGACTAGCGGCTACGAGCAGTACTTC.

The genes are TRBV30 and TRBJ2-2, with 9 bases identical to TRBD1. The CDR3 runs to 15 residues. Germline CDR1 reads GTSNPN; CDR2 reads SVGIG (reference sequence). With V trimmed by 2 bases and J by 8 bases, 9 bases remained unmatched. This CDR3 is CAWSTGQGSLGELFF. DNA of the CDR3: TGTGCCTGGAGTACTGGACAGGGGTCATTGGGGGAGCTGTTTTTT.

The chain joins TRBV30 to TRBJ1-3; D remains ambiguous. The CDR3 extends over 15 amino acids. CDR1 and CDR2 (germline): GTSNPN, SVGIG (reference sequence). Trimming cost V 0 bases and J 1 base, with 10 bases left between them. Here the CDR3 reads CAWSVRIGSGNTIYF. The CDR3 DNA sequence: TGTGCCTGGAGTGTACGTATTGGTTCTGGAAACACCATATATTTT.

CDR3 DNA sequence: TGTGCCAGCAGCCCCCTGACGGCAAACTATGGCTACACCTTC. It yields the protein CASSPLTANYGYTF. V gene TRBV7-2 combines with J gene TRBJ1-2; D call uncertain. Trimming left V 5 bases short and J 2 bases short, with 12 bases between. Per the germline V gene, CDR1 is SGHTA and CDR2 is FQGNSA. This CDR3 contains 14 residues.

By sample share, this clone is medium-sized. This sequence joins TRBV7-6 and TRBJ2-7, with TRBD2 matching 10 bases. This CDR3 contains 16 residues. J gave up 0 bases and V 1 base, and 3 bases lay outside the gene matches. Germline lookup yields CDR1 SGHVS and CDR2 FNYEAQ. CDR3 region: CASSLVPSGSSYEQYF. DNA for the CDR3: TGTGCCAGCAGCTTAGTTCCTAGCGGGAGCTCCTACGAGCAGTACTTC.

V usage is TRBV10-3 and J usage is TRBJ1-3, with D possibly matching TRBD1 (6 bases). V was pared by 0 bases and J by 5 bases, with 14 bases between. CDR1 and CDR2 (germline): ENHRY, SYGVKD. The CDR3 loop spans 16 amino acids. The CDR3 DNA sequence: TGTGCCATCAGTGAGTCGAATGGGGGGCTCAGAAACACCATATATTTT. Translation: CAISESNGGLRNTIYF.

The sample holds a few counts of this clone. V is TRBV28 and J is TRBJ2-7; 7 nucleotides match TRBD1. The germline gives CDR1 MDHEN, CDR2 SYDVKM. The J segment lost 0 bases and the V segment lost 6 bases, leaving 8 bases of the junction unmatched. The length of the CDR3 is 15 residues. The CDR3 spells CASRSLQGLSYEQYF. CDR3 nucleotides: TGTGCCAGCAGATCCTTACAGGGGCTCTCCTACGAGCAGTACTTC.

This chain links TRBV7-8 with TRBJ1-3; D remains ambiguous. This CDR3 has 16 amino acids. Germline V gives CDR1 SGHVS, CDR2 FQNEAQ. V was clipped by 1 base and J by 0 bases, with 10 bases between them. The CDR3 protein is CASSLGVYSSGNTIYF. CDR3 nucleotides: TGTGCCAGCAGCTTAGGGGTGTACAGCTCTGGAAACACCATATATTTT.

This clone showed up just once. This rearrangement joins TRBV18 to TRBJ1-1; D not resolved. Germline V CDR1 and CDR2: KGHSH, LQKENI. Trimming removed 2 bases at V and 7 bases at J, with 17 bases between. This CDR3 has 15 amino acids. The CDR3 nucleotides are TGTGCCAGCTCACCAGGAAGGTTTGATACAAGTGAAGCTTTCTTT. Its translation: CASSPGRFDTSEAFF.

CDR3 DNA sequence: TGTGCTTCCTCCCAGGAGGTTAGTCATGAGCAGTTCTTC. This gives the protein CASSQEVSHEQFF. The chain is built from TRBV30 and TRBJ2-1, with D possibly being TRBD2 (5 bases). The length of the CDR3 is 13 residues. Germline-derived CDR1 and CDR2 are GTSNPN and SVGIG (reference sequence).

This clone was observed a handful of times. The chain combines TRBV4-1 with TRBJ2-1; D gene uncertain. V lost 4 bases, J lost 7 bases, and 11 bases lay in between. The CDR3 extends over 13 amino acids. Germline CDR1 reads MGHRA; CDR2 reads YSYEKL. The CDR3 DNA reads TGCGCCAGCAGCCGTGACTTTGCGAATGAGCAGTTCTTC. Amino acid sequence: CASSRDFANEQFF.

The V call is TRBV18, the J call TRBJ2-5, with D possibly being TRBD1 or TRBD2 (6 bases each). The CDR3 length is 15 residues. CDR1 KGHSH and CDR2 LQKENI come from the germline V gene. V was pared by 3 bases and J by 0 bases, with 11 bases between. The CDR3 DNA is TGTGCCAGCTCACCGAGGGGGGACTACCAAGAGACCCAGTACTTC. Protein: CASSPRGDYQETQYF.

This clone is labeled large. The chain joins TRBV29-1 to TRBJ2-2; possibly TRBD1 for D (6 bases). The CDR3 covers 14 residues. Per germline, CDR1 SQVTM and CDR2 ANQGSEA. Deletions cut 5 bases from V and 1 base from J, with 11 bases between. The CDR3 loop is CSVNQDRNTGELFF. CDR3 in DNA: TGCAGCGTTAACCAGGACAGGAACACCGGGGAGCTGTTTTTT.

This rearrangement joins TRBV11-2 to TRBJ2-1; the D gene is possibly TRBD2 (6 bases). Trimming stripped 5 bases from V and 8 bases from J, with 13 bases between. Germline V gene sequence: CDR1 SGHAT, CDR2 FQNNGV. The CDR3 has 13 residues. The CDR3 sequence: CASSGGDADEQFF. The CDR3 nucleotides read TGTGCCAGCAGCGGAGGGGATGCGGATGAGCAGTTCTTC.

CDR3 in DNA: TGTGCCAGCAGTGAATTAGGAGGGAACACTGAAGCTTTCTTT. This codes for CASSELGGNTEAFF. The V gene is TRBV25-1, the J gene TRBJ1-1; D ambiguous. In germline, CDR1 is MGHDK, CDR2 SYGVNS. V shed 1 base and J shed 1 base, with 7 bases lying between them. The CDR3 has 14 residues.

The J gene is TRBJ2-6, the V gene TRBV5-4; D uncertain. This CDR3 is 15 amino acids long. Trimming cost V 2 bases and J 2 bases, with 8 bases left between them. Germline values: CDR1 SGHNT, CDR2 YYREEE (reference sequence). The CDR3, as DNA: TGTGCCAGCAGCTTTGGTGGAACTGGGGCCAACGTCCTGACTTTC. Protein product: CASSFGGTGANVLTF.

The chain is built from TRBV6-1 and TRBJ2-1; 11 nucleotides match TRBD2. Germline V gives CDR1 MNHNS, CDR2 SASEGT. Unmatched junction bases numbered 4, after V lost 4 bases and J lost 2 bases. The CDR3 loop spans 16 amino acids. The CDR3 reads CASSVYSGRAYNEQFF. CDR3 coding DNA: TGTGCCAGCAGTGTTTATAGCGGGAGGGCCTACAATGAGCAGTTCTTC.